The T cell receptor (beta chain) described here comes from a study of OX40 agonist ivuxolimab in advanced cancers. Repertoires were generated with immunoSEQ multiplex PCR, while TCRdb's copy carries only in-frame clones and drops some. The table includes tens of thousands of clones, about four fifths detected once. As for this clone: What it binds is not known.

V lost 0 bases to trimming and J lost 7 bases, with 17 bases between them. Germline assignment: CDR1 SGHNT and CDR2 YYREEE (reference sequence). This CDR3 is built from 16 residues. Regarding the study as a whole: Normalized T-cell clonal expansion was also low in a subset of nonresponders.

The sequence was collected from an adult with an advanced solid tumor such as melanoma, head and neck, liver or kidney cancer. V gene TRBV5-4 combines with J gene TRBJ2-1; D tentatively reads TRBD1 or TRBD2 (6 bases each). The sequences come from CD4+ or CD8+ T cells sorted from blood, collected in a trial of the OX40 agonist ivuxolimab. In DNA, the CDR3 is TGTGCCAGCAGCTTGGCTGGGGGGCGGTCTTGGAATGAGCAGTTCTTC. This sequence encodes CASSLAGGRSWNEQFF.